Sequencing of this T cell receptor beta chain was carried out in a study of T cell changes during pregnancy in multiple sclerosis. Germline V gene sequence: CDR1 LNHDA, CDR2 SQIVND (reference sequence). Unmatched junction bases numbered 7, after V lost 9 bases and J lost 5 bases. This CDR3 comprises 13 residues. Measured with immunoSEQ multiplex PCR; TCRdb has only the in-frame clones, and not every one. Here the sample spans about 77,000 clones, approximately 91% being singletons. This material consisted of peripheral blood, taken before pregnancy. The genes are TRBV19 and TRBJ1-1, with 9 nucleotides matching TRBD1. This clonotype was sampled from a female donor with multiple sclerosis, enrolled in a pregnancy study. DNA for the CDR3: TGTGCCAGCTTGGGACAGGGAGAAACTGAAGCTTTCTTT. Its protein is CASLGQGETEAFF.